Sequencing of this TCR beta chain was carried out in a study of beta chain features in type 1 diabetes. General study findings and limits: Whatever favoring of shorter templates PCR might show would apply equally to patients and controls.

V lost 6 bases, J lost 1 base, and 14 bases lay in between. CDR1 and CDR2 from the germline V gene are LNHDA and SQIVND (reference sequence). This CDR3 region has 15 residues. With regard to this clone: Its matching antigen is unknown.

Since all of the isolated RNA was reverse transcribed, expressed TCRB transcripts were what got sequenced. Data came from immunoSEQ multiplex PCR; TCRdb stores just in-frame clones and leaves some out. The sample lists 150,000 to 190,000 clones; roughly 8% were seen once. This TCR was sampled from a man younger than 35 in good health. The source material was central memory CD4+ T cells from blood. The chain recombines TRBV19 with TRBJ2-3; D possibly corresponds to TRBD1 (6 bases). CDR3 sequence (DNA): TGTGCCAGTAGGAACCTCAGGGGTGGCACAGATACGCAGTATTTT. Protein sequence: CASRNLRGGTDTQYF.